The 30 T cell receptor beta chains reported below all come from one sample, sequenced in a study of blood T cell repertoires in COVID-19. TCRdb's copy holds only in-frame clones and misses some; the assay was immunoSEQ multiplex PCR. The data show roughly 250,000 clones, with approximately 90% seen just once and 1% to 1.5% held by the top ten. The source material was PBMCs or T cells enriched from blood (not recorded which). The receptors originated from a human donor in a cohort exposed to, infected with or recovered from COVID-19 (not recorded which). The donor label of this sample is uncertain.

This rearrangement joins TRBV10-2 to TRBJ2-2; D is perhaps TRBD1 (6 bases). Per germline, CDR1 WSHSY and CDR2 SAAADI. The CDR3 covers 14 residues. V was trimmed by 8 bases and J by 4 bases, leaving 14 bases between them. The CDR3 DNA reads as TGCGCCAGCCTTCAGGGGACCTCCACCGGGGAGCTGTTTTTT. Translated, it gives CASLQGTSTGELFF.

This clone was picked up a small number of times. The CDR3 DNA reads TGTGCCAGCTCACCGCGGAACTATGGCTACACCTTC. Protein sequence: CASSPRNYGYTF. The chain combines TRBV19 with TRBJ1-2; D not resolved. This CDR3 has 12 amino acids. Trimming shortened V by 9 bases and J by 2 bases, and 10 bases separated the two germline ends. Germline-derived CDR1 and CDR2 are LNHDA and SQIVND (reference sequence).

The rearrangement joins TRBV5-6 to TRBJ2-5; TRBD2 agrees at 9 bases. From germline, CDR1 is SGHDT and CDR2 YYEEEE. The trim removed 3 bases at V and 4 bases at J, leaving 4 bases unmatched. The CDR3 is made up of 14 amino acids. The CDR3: CASSWGLAGETQYF. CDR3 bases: TGTGCCAGCAGCTGGGGACTAGCTGGAGAGACCCAGTACTTC.

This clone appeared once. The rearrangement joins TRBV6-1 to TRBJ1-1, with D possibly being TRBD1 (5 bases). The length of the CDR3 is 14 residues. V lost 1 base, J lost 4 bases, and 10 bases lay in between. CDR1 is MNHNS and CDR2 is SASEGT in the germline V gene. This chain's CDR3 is CASSEERGITEAFF. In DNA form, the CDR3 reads TGTGCCAGCAGTGAAGAAAGGGGTATCACTGAAGCTTTCTTT.

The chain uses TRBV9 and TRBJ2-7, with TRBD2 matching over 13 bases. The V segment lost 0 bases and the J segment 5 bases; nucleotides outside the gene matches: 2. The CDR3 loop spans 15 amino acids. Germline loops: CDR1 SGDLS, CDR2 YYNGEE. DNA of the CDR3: TGTGCCAGCAGCGTAGAAGGACTAGCGGGGGACGAGCAGTACTTC. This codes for CASSVEGLAGDEQYF.

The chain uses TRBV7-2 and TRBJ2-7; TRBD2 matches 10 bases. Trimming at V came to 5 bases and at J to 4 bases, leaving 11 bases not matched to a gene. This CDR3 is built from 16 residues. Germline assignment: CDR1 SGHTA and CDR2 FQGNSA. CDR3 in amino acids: CASSQLAPGLAYEQYF. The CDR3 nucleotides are TGTGCCAGCAGCCAACTTGCCCCGGGACTAGCGTACGAGCAGTACTTC. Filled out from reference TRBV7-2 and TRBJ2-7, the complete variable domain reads GAGVSQSPSNKVTEKGKDVELRCDPISGHTALYWYRQSLGQGLEFLIYFQGNSAPDKSGLPSDRFSAERTGGSVSTLTIQRTQQEDSAVYLCASSQLAPGLAYEQYFGPGTRLTVT.

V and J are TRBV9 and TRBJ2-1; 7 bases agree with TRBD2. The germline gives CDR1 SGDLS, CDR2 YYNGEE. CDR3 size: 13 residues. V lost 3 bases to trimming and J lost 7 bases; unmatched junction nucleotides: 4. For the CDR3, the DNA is TGTGCCAGCAGCGGGACTAGTCGGAATGAGCAGTTCTTC. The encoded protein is CASSGTSRNEQFF.

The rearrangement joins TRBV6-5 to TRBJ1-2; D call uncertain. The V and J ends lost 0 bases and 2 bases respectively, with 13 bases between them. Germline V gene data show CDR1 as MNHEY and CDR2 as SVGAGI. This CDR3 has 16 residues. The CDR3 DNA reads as TGTGCCAGCAGTTACTCGGGTGCTGAGGGCAACTATGGCTACACCTTC. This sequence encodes CASSYSGAEGNYGYTF.

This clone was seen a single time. CDR3 loop: CSASSGQPDQPQHF. In nucleotides, the CDR3 is TGCAGTGCTAGTAGCGGACAGCCAGATCAGCCCCAGCATTTT. V is TRBV20-1 and J is TRBJ1-5, with D tentatively TRBD1 (6 bases). The CDR3 runs to 14 residues. Germline V CDR1 and CDR2: DFQATT, SNEGSKA (reference sequence). Trimming removed 3 bases from V and 5 bases from J, with 14 bases in between.

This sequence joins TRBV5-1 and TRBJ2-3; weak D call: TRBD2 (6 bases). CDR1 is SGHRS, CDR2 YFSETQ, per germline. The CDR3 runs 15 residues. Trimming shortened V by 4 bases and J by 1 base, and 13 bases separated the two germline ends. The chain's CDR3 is CASSAAGRGTDTQYF. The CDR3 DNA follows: TGCGCCAGCAGCGCCGCGGGGCGGGGCACAGATACGCAGTATTTT. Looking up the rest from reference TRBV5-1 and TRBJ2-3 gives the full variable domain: KAGVTQTPRYLIKTRGQQVTLSCSPISGHRSVSWYQQTPGQGLQFLFEYFSETQRNKGNFPGRFSGRQFSNSRSEMNVSTLELGDSALYLCASSAAGRGTDTQYFGPGTRLTVL.

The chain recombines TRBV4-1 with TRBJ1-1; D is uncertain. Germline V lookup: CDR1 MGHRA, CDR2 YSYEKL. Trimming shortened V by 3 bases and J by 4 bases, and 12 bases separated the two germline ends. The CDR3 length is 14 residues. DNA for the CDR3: TGCGCCAGCAGCCATTTAGGAGGAGGCACTGAAGCTTTCTTT. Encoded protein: CASSHLGGGTEAFF.

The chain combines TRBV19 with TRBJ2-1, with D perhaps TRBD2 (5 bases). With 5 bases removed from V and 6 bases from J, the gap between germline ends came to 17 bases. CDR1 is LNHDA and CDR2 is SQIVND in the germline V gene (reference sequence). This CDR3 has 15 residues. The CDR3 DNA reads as TGTGCCAGTAGTCGCGGGCAGGCCAAGGGCAATGAGCAGTTCTTC. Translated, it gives CASSRGQAKGNEQFF. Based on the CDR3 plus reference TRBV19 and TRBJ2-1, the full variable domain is DGGITQSPKYLFRKEGQNVTLSCEQNLNHDAMYWYRQDPGQGLRLIYYSQIVNDFQKGDIAEGYSVSREKKESFPLTVTSAQKNPTAFYLCASSRGQAKGNEQFFGPGTRLTVL.

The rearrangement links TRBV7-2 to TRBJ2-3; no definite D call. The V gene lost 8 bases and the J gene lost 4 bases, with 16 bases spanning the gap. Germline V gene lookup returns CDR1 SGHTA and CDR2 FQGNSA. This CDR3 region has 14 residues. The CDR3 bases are TGTGCCAGCTTCCTTCCCGGCGGCCCAGATACGCAGTATTTT. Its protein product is CASFLPGGPDTQYF. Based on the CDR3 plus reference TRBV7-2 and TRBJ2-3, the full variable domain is GAGVSQSPSNKVTEKGKDVELRCDPISGHTALYWYRQSLGQGLEFLIYFQGNSAPDKSGLPSDRFSAERTGGSVSTLTIQRTQQEDSAVYLCASFLPGGPDTQYFGPGTRLTVL.

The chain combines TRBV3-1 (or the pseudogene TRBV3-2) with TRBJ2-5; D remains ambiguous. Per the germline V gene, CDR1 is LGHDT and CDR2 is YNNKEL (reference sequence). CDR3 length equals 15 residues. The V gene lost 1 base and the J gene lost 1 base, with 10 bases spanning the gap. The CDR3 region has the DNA TGTGCCAGCAGCCAAGTCGAGCGACTCCAAGAGACCCAGTACTTC. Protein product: CASSQVERLQETQYF.

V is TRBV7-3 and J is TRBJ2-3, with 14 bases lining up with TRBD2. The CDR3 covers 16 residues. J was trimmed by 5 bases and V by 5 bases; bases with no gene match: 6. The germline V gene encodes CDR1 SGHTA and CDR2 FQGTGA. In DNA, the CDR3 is TGTGCCAGCAGCCTGACTAGCGGGGGGGCCCAAGATACGCAGTATTTT. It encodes CASSLTSGGAQDTQYF.

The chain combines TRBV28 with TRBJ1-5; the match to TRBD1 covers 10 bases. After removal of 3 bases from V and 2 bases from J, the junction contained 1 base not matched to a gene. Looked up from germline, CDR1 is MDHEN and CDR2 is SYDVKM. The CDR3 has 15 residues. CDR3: CASSFGTGGNQPQHF. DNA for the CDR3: TGTGCCAGCAGTTTCGGGACAGGGGGCAATCAGCCCCAGCATTTT.

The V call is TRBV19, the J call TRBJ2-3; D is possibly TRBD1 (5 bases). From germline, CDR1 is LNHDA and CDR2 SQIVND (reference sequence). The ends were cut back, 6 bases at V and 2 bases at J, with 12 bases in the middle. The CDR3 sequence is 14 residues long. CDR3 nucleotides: TGTGCCAGTAGGGTAGCAGGGCCCACAGATACGCAGTATTTT. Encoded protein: CASRVAGPTDTQYF.

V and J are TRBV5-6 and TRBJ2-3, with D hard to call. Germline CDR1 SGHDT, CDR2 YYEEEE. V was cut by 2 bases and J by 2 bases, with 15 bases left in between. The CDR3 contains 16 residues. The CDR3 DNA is TGTGCCAGCAGCTTCCCCACTGCAGACTCCACAGATACGCAGTATTTT. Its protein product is CASSFPTADSTDTQYF. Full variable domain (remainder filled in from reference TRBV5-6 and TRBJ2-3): DAGVTQSPTHLIKTRGQQVTLRCSPKSGHDTVSWYQQALGQGPQFIFQYYEEEERQRGNFPDRFSGHQFPNYSSELNVNALLLGDSALYLCASSFPTADSTDTQYFGPGTRLTVL.

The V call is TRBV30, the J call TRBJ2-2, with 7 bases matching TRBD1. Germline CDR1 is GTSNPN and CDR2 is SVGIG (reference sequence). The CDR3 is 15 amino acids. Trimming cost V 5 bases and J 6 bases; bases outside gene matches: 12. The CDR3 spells CAWAGGRGQAGELFF. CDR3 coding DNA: TGTGCCTGGGCAGGGGGTAGGGGTCAAGCCGGGGAGCTGTTTTTT.

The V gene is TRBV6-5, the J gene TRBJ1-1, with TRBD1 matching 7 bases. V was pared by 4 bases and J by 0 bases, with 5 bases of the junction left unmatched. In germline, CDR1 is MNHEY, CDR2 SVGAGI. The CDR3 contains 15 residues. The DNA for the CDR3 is TGTGCCAGCAGTTCCCCGGGACAGTTGAACACTGAAGCTTTCTTT. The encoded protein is CASSSPGQLNTEAFF.

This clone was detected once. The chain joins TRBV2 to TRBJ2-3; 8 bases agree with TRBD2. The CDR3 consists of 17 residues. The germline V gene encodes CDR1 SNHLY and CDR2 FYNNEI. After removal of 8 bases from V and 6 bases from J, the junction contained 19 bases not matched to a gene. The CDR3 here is CASSRSGARGGLDTQYF. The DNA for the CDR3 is TGTGCCAGCTCCCGAAGCGGGGCCCGGGGGGGCCTGGATACGCAGTATTTT.

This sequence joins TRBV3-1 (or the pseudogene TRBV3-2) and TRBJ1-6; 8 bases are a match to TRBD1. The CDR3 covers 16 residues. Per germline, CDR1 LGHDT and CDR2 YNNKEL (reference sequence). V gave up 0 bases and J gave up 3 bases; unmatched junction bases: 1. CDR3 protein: CASSQEDRVYNSPLHF. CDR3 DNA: TGTGCCAGCAGCCAAGAGGACAGGGTCTATAATTCACCCCTCCACTTT.

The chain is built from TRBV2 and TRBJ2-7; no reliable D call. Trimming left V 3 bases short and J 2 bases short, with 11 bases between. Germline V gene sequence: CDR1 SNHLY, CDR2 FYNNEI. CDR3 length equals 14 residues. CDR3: CASSESGFTYEQYF. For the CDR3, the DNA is TGTGCCAGCAGTGAGTCAGGATTCACCTACGAGCAGTACTTC.

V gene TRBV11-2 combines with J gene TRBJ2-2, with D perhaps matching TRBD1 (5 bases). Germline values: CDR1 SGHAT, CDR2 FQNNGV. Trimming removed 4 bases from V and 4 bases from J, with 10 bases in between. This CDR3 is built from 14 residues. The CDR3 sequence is CASSYTGSTGELFF. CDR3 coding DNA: TGTGCCAGCAGCTACACAGGATCCACCGGGGAGCTGTTTTTT.

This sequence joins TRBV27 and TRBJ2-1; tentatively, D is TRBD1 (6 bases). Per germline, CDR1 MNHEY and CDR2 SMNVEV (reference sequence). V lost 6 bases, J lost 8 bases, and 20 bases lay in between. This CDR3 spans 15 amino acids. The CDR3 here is CASRLGAGVFHEQFF. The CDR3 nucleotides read TGTGCCAGCAGGTTGGGGGCAGGGGTTTTCCATGAGCAGTTCTTC.

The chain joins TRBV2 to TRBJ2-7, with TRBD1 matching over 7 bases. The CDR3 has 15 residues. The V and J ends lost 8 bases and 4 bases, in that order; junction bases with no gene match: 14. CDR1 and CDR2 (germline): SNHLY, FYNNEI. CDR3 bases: TGTGCCAGCTCGACCCTGGGACAGACAGCTTACGAGCAGTACTTC. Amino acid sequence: CASSTLGQTAYEQYF. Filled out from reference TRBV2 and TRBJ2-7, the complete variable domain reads EPEVTQTPSHQVTQMGQEVILRCVPISNHLYFYWYRQILGQKVEFLVSFYNNEISEKSEIFDDQFSVERPDGSNFTLKIRSTKLEDSAMYFCASSTLGQTAYEQYFGPGTRLTVT.

CDR3 in DNA: TGTGCCAGCAGCGTAGAAGAGGAGAACACTGAAGCTTTCTTT. Translation gives CASSVEEENTEAFF. The chain combines TRBV9 with TRBJ1-1; D gene ambiguous. V shed 0 bases and J shed 1 base, with 7 bases lying between them. The CDR3 spans 14 residues. The germline V gene has CDR1 SGDLS and CDR2 YYNGEE.

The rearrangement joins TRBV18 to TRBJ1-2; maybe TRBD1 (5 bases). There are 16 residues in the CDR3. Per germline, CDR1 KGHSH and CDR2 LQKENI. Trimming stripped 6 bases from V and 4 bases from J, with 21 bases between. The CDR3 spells CASSKTESSRSYGYTF. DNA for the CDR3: TGTGCCAGCTCTAAGACAGAGTCGTCCCGGTCCTATGGCTACACCTTC.

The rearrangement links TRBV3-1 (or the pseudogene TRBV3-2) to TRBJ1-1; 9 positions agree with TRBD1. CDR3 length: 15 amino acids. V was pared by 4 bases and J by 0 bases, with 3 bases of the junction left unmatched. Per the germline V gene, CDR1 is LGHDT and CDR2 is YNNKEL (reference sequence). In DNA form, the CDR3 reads TGTGCCAGCAGCCGGGACAGGGCGATGAACACTGAAGCTTTCTTT. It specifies CASSRDRAMNTEAFF.

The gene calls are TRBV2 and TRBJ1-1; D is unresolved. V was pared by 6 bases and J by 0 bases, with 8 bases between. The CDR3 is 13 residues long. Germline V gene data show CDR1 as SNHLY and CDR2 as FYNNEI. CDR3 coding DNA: TGTGCCAGCAGGGAGAGAATGAACACTGAAGCTTTCTTT. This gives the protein CASRERMNTEAFF.